This TCR beta chain is drawn from a study of cytomegalovirus exposure and HLA in healthy donors (dated by TCRdb to about 2017). A note on the overall study: In an earlier analysis of 450 to 750 of the donors, about 270 Gb of sequence data and 90 million to 120 million unique TCR beta sequences from some 170 million T cells were reported. Using immunosequencing, the study profiled T cell repertoires from about 650 subjects and related those repertoires to cytomegalovirus serostatus. In a later analysis, previously published TCR beta repertoires from 500 to 750 donors were re-analyzed and high-resolution HLA genotyping was added so that TCR occurrence patterns could be studied. The later analysis used no new phenotypic data to find candidate immune exposures, relying instead on TCR beta sequences and their occurrence across donors. The number of donors typed differed by locus, with roughly 620-640 for A, B, C, DRB1 and DQB1, around 560 for DQA1, some 570 for DPA1, and roughly 450 for DPB1. Genome-wide SNP genotypes for about 65% of the 666 donors were used in a later genetic analysis, which treated that subset as a discovery cohort. Because of strong linkage in the cohort, roughly five DR-DQ haplotypes were treated as single units for association and clustering. High-throughput TCR immunosequencing, statistical association of individual TCRs with disease status, and machine learning were combined to predict cytomegalovirus infection status. Across about 380 genotyped donors of the cohort, an average of roughly 230,000 unique TCR beta nucleotide sequences per donor were sequenced, and roughly 20% of those sequences were non-productive. Donor age, sex, ethnicity and CMV serostatus were compiled together with the repertoire data. All discovery cohort repertoires had been generated using a single sequencing platform. To decide whether each TCR beta V gene segment behaved as functional or pseudogenic, an earlier analysis of fewer than 750 of the donors relied on high-throughput TCR beta sequencing. Of the approximately 400 genotyped donors, approximately 83% fell in the genetic ancestry cluster associated with self-reported Caucasian donors. HLA typing included class I and class II loci at four-digit resolution. A separate validation cohort of roughly 110 different subjects was used in addition to the roughly 700-subject first cohort. Around 300 gigabases of sequencing data and tens of millions of unique TCR sequences were included in an early release covering 550 to 650 HLA-typed donors. The study aimed to test whether cataloging public T cell receptors could reveal signatures of past pathogen exposure.

From cysteine to phenylalanine, the CDR3 is 15 amino acids long. Of the read, only the CDR3 DNA is kept; its 45 bases are in frame from base 1. CDR1 is given as MDHEN and CDR2 as SYDVKM, both from the germline V gene. The junction carries 13 bases between V and J, which are trimmed by 2 bases and 5 bases respectively. In total, approximately 700 healthy bone marrow donors made up the cohort. Cohort members were all nominally healthy when sampled, although unrecorded immune exposures were likely present. The donor was CMV seropositive and belonged to the group of 250 to 300 seropositive cohort members. Every donor gave a peripheral blood sample, and the peripheral blood mononuclear cells from that sample were used for TCR beta sequencing. The Qiagen DNeasy Blood Extraction Kit was used to extract genomic DNA from the blood cell samples. Library preparation employed the immunoSEQ multiplex PCR assay. The multiplex PCR relied on a mix of 60 forward primers for TCR Vbeta segments and 13 reverse primers for TCR Jbeta segments. A multiplex PCR assay on genomic DNA amplified the CDR3 region of rearranged TCR beta genes. The amplified TCR beta libraries were sequenced on the Illumina HiSeq System as 87-base-pair reads. Per the source publication's procedure: A later analysis tallied roughly 78 million unique TCR beta chains across the approximately 670 repertoires, and roughly 11 million of those chains were shared by two or more donors. To remove PCR and sequencing errors, raw reads were error-corrected and collapsed into unique sequences using a nearest-neighbor algorithm that merged closely related sequences. Alignment of CDR3 sequences to IMGT reference sequences was used to assign V, D and J gene segments. For a sequence to be retained, a match of at least six nucleotides to both a V gene segment and a J gene segment was required. Rearrangements were called productive when the CDR3 lacked stop codons and stayed in frame with V and J; all others were non-productive. Following IMGT convention, CDR3 was defined as the stretch from the second conserved V-encoded cysteine to the conserved J-encoded phenylalanine. The earlier analysis of some 540 of the donors excluded any sequence lacking an unambiguous match to a single V gene segment. In an earlier analysis of 450 to 700 of the donors, V segments were called functional above 56.7% productive rearrangements and were called segregating when the between-donor standard deviation exceeded 5%. A statistical classification framework was built for diagnosing cytomegalovirus status from the catalog of TCR beta chain sequences. In a later analysis, TCR nucleotide sequences were compared against IMGT/GENE-DB human TR gene sequences so that V and J genes could be assigned. A later analysis assigned CDR3 sequences and most-parsimonious VDJ recombination scenarios with the TCRdist pipeline. In a later analysis, each TCR beta chain was defined by its CDR3 amino acid sequence together with its V-gene family, and reads lacking a unique V-gene family were excluded. A later analysis removed 592 highly shared, low-generation-probability nucleotide sequences to deal with suspected cross-contamination and a sequencing artifact. In a later analysis, a clonal expansion index was calculated for each public chain from normalized within-repertoire ranks of inferred template counts. A later analysis computed generation probabilities with a VDJ recombination model fitted to out-of-frame rearrangements, and checked the results against IGoR. In a later analysis, TCR-TCR, TCR-HLA and TCR-CMV co-occurrence was scored with hypergeometric tests, and a repertoire-size bias correction was applied to TCR pairs. To estimate false discovery rates, a later analysis permuted the HLA or CMV assignments 20 times. In a later analysis, co-occurring TCRs were grouped using DBSCAN, and TCRdist sequence similarity was added for clustering within HLA-allele-positive subsets. Repertoires with fewer than 30,000 or more than 120,000 public chains, plus five repertoires with anomalous nucleotide sharing, were excluded from co-occurrence clustering. The table was pulled from immuneACCESS by TCRdb, which kept in-frame rearrangements only. Such tables lose some clones; where checked, under half of the loss comes from unresolved V genes, and the rest has no known cause. The V and J calls and clone size come from that table; D and trimming were worked out from the DNA. Here the sample has some 93,000 clones; roughly 60% occur a single time. Of the sample, 5.9% is held by the ten largest clones.

Study-wide findings and limitations: According to a later genetic analysis, donors in an Asian-associated ancestry cluster had fewer N-insertions in productive TCRs than the approximately 650-donor mean. The classifier was reported to diagnose cytomegalovirus status with high specificity and sensitivity in both the original and validation cohorts. Most CMV-associated TCR beta chains appeared to be HLA-restricted in a later analysis, and the HLA associations seemed to be driven largely by CMV exposure. CMV serostatus was the only immune exposure information available for the cohort. The 87-base-pair reads could not distinguish some IMGT-functional V segments, including TRBV6-2 and TRBV6-3, so those segments were excluded. Linkage disequilibrium might explain the correlated functional status among segregating V segments, but an unknown experimental factor could not be ruled out. A further reported finding was that TCR beta sequences accurately predicted the HLA-A and HLA-B alleles for most subjects in the first cohort. In a later genetic analysis, a missense DCLRE1C variant was associated with V-gene and J-gene trimming of TCR beta chains, and the association was replicated in an independent cohort. Most TCR sequences were seen in very few donors, while some public TCRs were found in many individuals. In vitro tests confirmed that a few of the cytomegalovirus-associated TCR beta chains recognize cytomegalovirus antigens. Only TCR beta chains were sequenced in this cohort, and the absence of alpha or paired-chain data limited detectable features. A cluster of highly shared sequence variants was judged likely to represent a technical artifact of the sequencing pipeline. According to a later analysis, parvovirus B19, influenza, CMV and Epstein-Barr virus appeared linked to several top co-occurrence clusters. Because HLA typing was unavailable for some donors at each locus, only the typed subset was used in association tests. In a later analysis, HLA-associated TCR beta chains showed more clonal expansion and lower generation probabilities than non-associated chains that were equally common. In a later analysis, TCR association rates were found to vary across HLA loci, with the most associated TCRs seen for DRB1 alleles and the fewest for HLA-C alleles. The earlier analysis of approximately 560 of the donors excluded roughly 17 rarely observed V segments, including chromosome 9 orphons, because counts were too low. The authors suggested that the approach could potentially be extended to other disease states and immunological phenotypes. Broadly in line with IMGT annotations, most TCR beta V segments showed up in productive rearrangements about 87% or about 30% of the time in an earlier analysis of 450 to 750 of the donors. Strong co-occurrence of HLA alleles, especially DR and DQ, made assigning TCR associations to individual alleles difficult. Presence/absence analyses assumed roughly uniform sequencing depth across donors, an assumption that may not hold. In the study, some 160 TCR beta chains were listed as associated with cytomegalovirus. A later analysis associated 16,951 TCR beta sequences with specific HLA alleles at a false discovery rate of 0.05.

Points on this clone: Its binding antigen is unknown. No base quality information exists; no much larger clone differs at one position.

This TCR was sampled from a boy aged 5-17 years in good health and CMV-seropositive. The rearranged chain carries TRBV28 and TRBJ1-5, with the D gene too uncertain to name. The sequencing sample was made of PBMCs. The CDR3 region: CASSLESARYQPQHF. The sequenced DNA is TGTGCCAGCAGTTTAGAATCCGCCAGGTATCAGCCCCAGCATTTT.